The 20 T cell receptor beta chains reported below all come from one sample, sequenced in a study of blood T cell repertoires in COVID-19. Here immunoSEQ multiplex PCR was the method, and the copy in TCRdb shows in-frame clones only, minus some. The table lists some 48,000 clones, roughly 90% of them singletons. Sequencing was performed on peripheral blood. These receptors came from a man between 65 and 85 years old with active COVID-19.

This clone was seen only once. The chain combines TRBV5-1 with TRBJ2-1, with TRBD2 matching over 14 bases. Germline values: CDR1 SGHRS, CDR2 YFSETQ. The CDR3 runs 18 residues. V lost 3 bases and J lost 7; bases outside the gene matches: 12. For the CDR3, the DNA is TGCGCCAGCAGCTCCCGACTAGCGGGAGGGGGATTACAAAATGAGCAGTTCTTC. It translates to CASSSRLAGGGLQNEQFF.

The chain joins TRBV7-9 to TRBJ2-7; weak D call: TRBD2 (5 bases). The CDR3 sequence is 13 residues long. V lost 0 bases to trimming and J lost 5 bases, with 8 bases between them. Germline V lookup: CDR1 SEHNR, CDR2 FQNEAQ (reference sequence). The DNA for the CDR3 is TGTGCCAGCAGCTTAGCCCGGACTCACGAGCAGTACTTC. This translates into CASSLARTHEQYF.

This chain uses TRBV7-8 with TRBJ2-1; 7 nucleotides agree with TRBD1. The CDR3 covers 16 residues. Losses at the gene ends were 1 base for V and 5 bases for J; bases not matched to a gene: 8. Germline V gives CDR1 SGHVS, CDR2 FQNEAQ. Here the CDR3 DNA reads TGTGCCAGCAGCTTAGAGGGGGCTCTTCTTAACAATGAGCAGTTCTTC. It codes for CASSLEGALLNNEQFF.

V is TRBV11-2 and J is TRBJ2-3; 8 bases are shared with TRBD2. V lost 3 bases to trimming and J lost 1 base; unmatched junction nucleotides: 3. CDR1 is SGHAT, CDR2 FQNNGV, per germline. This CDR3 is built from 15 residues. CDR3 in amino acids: CASSFDSGGTDTQYF. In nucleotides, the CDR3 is TGTGCCAGCAGCTTCGATAGCGGGGGCACAGATACGCAGTATTTT.

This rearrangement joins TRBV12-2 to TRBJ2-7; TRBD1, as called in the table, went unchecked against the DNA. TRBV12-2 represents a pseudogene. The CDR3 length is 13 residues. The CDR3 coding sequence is TGTGCAAGTCGCCTTCCCACAGGGAGCGAGCAGTACTTC. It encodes CASRLPTGSEQYF.

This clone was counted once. CDR3: CASSLAGRPPLETQYF. CDR3 nucleotide sequence: TGTGCCAGCAGCTTAGCCGGCAGGCCCCCTCTAGAGACCCAGTACTTC. The rearrangement links TRBV11-2 to TRBJ2-5, with D uncertain. The CDR3 covers 16 residues. Trimming cost V 1 base and J 4 bases, with 16 bases left between them. Germline lookup yields CDR1 SGHAT and CDR2 FQNNGV.

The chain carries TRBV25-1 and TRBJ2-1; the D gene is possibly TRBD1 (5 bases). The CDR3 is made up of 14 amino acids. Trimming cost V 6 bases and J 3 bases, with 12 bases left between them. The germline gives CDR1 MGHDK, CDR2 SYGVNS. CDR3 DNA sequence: TGTGCCAGCAGATCGGACAAGAACTACAATGAGCAGTTCTTC. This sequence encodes CASRSDKNYNEQFF.

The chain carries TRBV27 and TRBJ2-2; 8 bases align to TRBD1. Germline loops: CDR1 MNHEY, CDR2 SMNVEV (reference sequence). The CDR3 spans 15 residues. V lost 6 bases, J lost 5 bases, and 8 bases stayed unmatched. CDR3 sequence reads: CASSQTGGSTGELFF. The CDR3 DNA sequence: TGTGCCAGCAGCCAAACAGGGGGTTCGACCGGGGAGCTGTTTTTT.

Here the CDR3 reads CASSEHQGVDGYTF. The CDR3 nucleotides read TGCGCCAGCAGCGAGCACCAAGGGGTGGATGGCTACACCTTC. The chain joins TRBV5-1 to TRBJ1-2; D may be TRBD1 (5 bases). The CDR3 has 14 amino acids. Germline CDR1 reads SGHRS; CDR2 reads YFSETQ. The ends were cut back, 4 bases at V and 6 bases at J, with 16 bases in the middle.

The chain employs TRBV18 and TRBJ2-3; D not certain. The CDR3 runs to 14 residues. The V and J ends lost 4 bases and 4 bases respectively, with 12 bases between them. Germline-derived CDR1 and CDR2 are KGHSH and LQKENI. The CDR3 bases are TGTGCCAGCTCACTCGACCCAGGCCCAGATACGCAGTATTTT. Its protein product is CASSLDPGPDTQYF. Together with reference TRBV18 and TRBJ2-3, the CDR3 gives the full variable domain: NAGVMQNPRHLVRRRGQEARLRCSPMKGHSHVYWYRQLPEEGLKFMVYLQKENIIDESGMPKERFSAEFPKEGPSILRIQQVVRGDSAAYFCASSLDPGPDTQYFGPGTRLTVL.

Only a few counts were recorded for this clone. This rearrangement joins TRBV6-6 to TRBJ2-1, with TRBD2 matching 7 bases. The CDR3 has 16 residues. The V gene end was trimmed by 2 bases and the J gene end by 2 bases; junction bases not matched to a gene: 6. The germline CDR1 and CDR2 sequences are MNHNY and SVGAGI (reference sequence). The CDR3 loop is CASSYPSGLPYNEQFF. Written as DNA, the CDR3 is TGTGCCAGCAGTTACCCGTCGGGACTACCCTACAATGAGCAGTTCTTC.

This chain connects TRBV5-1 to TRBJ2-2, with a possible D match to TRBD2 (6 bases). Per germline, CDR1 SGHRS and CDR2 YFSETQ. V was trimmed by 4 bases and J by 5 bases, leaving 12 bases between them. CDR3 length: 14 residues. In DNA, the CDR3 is TGCGCCAGCAGCCAAGGGACTTTGACCGGGGAGCTGTTTTTT. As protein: CASSQGTLTGELFF.

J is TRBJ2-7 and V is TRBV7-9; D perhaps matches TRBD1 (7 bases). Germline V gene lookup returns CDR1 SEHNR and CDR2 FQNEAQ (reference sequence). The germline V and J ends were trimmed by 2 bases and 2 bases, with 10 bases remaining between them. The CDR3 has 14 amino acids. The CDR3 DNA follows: TGTGCCAGCAGCTTATCAGGGGGGACCTACGAGCAGTACTTC. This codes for CASSLSGGTYEQYF.

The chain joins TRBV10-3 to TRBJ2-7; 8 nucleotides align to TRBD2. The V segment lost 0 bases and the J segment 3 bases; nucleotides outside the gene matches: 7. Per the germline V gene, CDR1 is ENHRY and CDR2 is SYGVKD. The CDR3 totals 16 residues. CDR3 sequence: CAISESGLGLYYEQYF. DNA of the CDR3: TGTGCCATCAGTGAGTCGGGACTAGGACTTTACTACGAGCAGTACTTC.

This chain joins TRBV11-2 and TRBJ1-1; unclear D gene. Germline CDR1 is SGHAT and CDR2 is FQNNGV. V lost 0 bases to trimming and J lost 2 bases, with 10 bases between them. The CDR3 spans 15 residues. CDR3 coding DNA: TGTGCCAGCAGCTTAGATGGAGCGGGAAACACTGAAGCTTTCTTT. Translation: CASSLDGAGNTEAFF.

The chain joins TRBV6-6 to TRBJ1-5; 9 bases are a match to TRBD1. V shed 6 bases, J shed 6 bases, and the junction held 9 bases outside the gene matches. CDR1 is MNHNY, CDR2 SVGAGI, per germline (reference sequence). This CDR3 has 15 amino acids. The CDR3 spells CASSPYRGPSQPQHF. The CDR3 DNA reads TGTGCCAGCAGCCCGTACAGGGGGCCAAGTCAGCCCCAGCATTTT.

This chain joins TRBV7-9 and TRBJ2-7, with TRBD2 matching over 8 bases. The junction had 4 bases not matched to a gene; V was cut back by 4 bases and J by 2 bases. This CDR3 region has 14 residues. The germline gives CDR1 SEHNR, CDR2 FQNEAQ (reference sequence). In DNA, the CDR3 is TGTGCCAGCAGCTACGGGAGGGGGGCCTACGAGCAGTACTTC. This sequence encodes CASSYGRGAYEQYF.

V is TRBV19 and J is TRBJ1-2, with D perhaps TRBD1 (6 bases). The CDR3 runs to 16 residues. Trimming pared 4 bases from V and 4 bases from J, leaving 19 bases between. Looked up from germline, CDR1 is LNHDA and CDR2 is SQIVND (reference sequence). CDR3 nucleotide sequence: TGTGCCAGTAGTACCCAATACAGGGTTAGAAGCTATGGCTACACCTTC. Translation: CASSTQYRVRSYGYTF.

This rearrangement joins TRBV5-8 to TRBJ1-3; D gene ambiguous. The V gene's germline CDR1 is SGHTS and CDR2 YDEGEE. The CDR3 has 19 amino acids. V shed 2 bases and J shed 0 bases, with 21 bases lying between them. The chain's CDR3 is CASSFGGPDTYFSGNTIYF. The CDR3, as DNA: TGTGCCAGCAGCTTCGGTGGGCCAGACACTTACTTCTCTGGAAACACCATATATTTT.

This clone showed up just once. The CDR3 region is CASSLLAGGPGNEQFF. The CDR3, as DNA: TGTGCCAGCAGCTTGTTGGCGGGAGGCCCTGGGAATGAGCAGTTCTTC. V and J are TRBV7-9 and TRBJ2-1; 8 nucleotides agree with TRBD2. V trimming: 3 bases; J trimming: 7 bases; junction bases outside the gene matches: 11. Germline V gives CDR1 SEHNR, CDR2 FQNEAQ (reference sequence). The CDR3 consists of 16 residues.